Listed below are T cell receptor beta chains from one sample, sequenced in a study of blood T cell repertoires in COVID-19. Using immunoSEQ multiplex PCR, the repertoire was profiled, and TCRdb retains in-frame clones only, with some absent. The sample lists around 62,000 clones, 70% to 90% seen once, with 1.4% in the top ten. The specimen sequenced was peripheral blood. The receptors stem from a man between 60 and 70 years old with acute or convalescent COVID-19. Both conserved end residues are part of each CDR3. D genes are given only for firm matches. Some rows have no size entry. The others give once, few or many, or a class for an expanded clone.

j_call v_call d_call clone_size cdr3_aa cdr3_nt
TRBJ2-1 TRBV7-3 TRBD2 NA CASSPIAGGYNEQFF TGTGCCAGCAGCCCTATAGCGGGAGGCTACAATGAGCAGTTCTTC
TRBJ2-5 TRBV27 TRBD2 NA CASSFAGRAPETQYF TGTGCCAGCAGTTTCGCTGGGAGGGCCCCGGAGACCCAGTACTTC
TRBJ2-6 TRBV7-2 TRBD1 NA CASTNKRGQNSGANVLTF TGTGCCAGCACTAATAAGAGGGGACAGAACTCTGGGGCCAACGTCCTGACTTTC
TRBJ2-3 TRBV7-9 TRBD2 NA CASSSGTSGTRRDTQYF TGTGCCAGCAGCTCGGGGACTAGCGGGACGAGGAGGGATACGCAGTATTTT
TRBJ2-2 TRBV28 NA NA CASRATGELFF TGTGCCAGCAGGGCCACCGGGGAGCTGTTTTTT
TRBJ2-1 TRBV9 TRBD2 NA CASSVVRTSGSDEQFF TGTGCCAGCAGCGTAGTTCGGACTAGCGGGAGTGATGAGCAGTTCTTC
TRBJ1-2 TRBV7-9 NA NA CASSLGPGYTF TGTGCCAGCAGCTTAGGGCCGGGCTACACCTTC
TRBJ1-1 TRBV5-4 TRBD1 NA CASSRWGQGFGGTTEAFF TGTGCCAGCAGCCGCTGGGGACAGGGATTCGGGGGTACGACTGAAGCTTTCTTT
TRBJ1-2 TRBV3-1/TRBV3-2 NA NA CASSQDKRAVPGNYGYTF TGTGCCAGCAGCCAAGATAAGAGGGCGGTACCTGGTAACTATGGCTACACCTTC
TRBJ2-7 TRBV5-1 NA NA CASSLAQSHEQYF TGCGCCAGCAGCTTGGCCCAGTCCCACGAGCAGTACTTC
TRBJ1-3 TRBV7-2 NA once CASSKGQSGNTIYF TGTGCCAGCAGCAAGGGGCAGTCTGGAAACACCATATATTTT
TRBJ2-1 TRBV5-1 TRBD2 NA CASSNELGGQSGEQFF TGCGCCAGCAGCAACGAACTGGGAGGGCAATCAGGGGAGCAGTTCTTC
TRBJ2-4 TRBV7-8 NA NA CASSLGGGRGENIQYF TGTGCCAGCAGCTTAGGGGGGGGCAGGGGTGAAAACATTCAGTACTTC
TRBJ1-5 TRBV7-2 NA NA CASSLGRANQPQHF TGTGCCAGCAGCTTAGGCCGCGCGAATCAGCCCCAGCATTTT
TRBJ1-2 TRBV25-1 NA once CASRLTGDAGYTF TGTGCCAGCAGGTTGACGGGGGACGCGGGCTACACCTTC
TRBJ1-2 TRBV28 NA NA CASMRADYGYTF TGTGCCAGCATGAGGGCAGACTATGGCTACACCTTC
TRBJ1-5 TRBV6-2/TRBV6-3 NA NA CASSMDSSGQPQHF TGTGCCAGCAGTATGGACAGCTCAGGGCAGCCCCAGCATTTT
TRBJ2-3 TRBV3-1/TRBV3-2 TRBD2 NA CASSRGRAEEDTQYF TGTGCCAGCAGCCGAGGGAGGGCCGAGGAAGATACGCAGTATTTT
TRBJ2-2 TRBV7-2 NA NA CASRLRLTGELFF TGTGCCAGCAGACTACGGTTGACCGGGGAGCTGTTTTTT
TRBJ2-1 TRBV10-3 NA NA CAIHRGGGTEGNEQFF TGTGCCATCCACCGAGGAGGGGGGACAGAAGGCAATGAGCAGTTCTTC
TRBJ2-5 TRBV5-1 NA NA CASSLNRAQETQYF TGCGCCAGCAGCTTGAACAGGGCCCAAGAGACCCAGTACTTC
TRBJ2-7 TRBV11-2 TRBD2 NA CASSLTSGNSYEQYF TGTGCCAGCAGCTTAACTAGCGGGAACTCCTACGAGCAGTACTTC
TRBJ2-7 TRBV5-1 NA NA CASNFDRTSYEQYF TGCGCCAGCAACTTCGACAGGACTTCCTACGAGCAGTACTTC
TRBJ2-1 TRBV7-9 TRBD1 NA CASSFGQGDGDEQFF TGTGCCAGCAGCTTCGGACAGGGCGATGGGGATGAGCAGTTCTTC
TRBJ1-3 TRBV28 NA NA CASSPLSRTGNTIYF TGTGCCAGCAGTCCGCTTTCGAGGACTGGAAACACCATATATTTT
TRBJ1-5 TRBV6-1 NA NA CASSEALAGNQPQHF TGTGCCAGCAGTGAAGCATTGGCAGGGAATCAGCCCCAGCATTTT
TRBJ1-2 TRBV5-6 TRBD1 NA CASSGQGEGYTF TGTGCCAGCAGCGGACAGGGTGAGGGCTACACCTTC
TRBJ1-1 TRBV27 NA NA CASSPGGRGNTEAFF TGTGCCAGCAGTCCCGGTGGAAGGGGGAACACTGAAGCTTTCTTT
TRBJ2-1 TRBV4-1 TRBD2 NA CASSQDGVGGSRDEQFF TGCGCCAGCAGCCAAGATGGGGTGGGCGGGAGTAGGGATGAGCAGTTCTTC
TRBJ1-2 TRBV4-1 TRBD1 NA CASSQDGTGPPYGYTF TGCGCCAGCAGCCAAGATGGGACAGGCCCACCCTATGGCTACACCTTC
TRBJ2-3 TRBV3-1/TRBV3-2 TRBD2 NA CASFGTSGTDTQYF TGTGCCAGCTTCGGGACTAGCGGCACAGATACGCAGTATTTT
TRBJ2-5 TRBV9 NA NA CASSVGINQETQYF TGTGCCAGCAGCGTAGGTATTAACCAAGAGACCCAGTACTTC
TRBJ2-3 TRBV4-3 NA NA CASSQGNSGLSTDTQYF TGCGCCAGCAGCCAAGGAAATAGCGGTTTAAGCACAGATACGCAGTATTTT
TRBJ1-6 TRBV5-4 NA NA CASRWDTYNSPLHF TGTGCCAGCAGATGGGACACTTATAATTCACCCCTCCACTTT
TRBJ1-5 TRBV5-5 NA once CASSLSGDHNQPQHF TGTGCCAGCAGCTTGTCAGGGGACCACAATCAGCCCCAGCATTTT
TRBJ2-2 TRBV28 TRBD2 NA CASSAIAGSATGELFF TGTGCCAGCAGCGCCATAGCGGGATCGGCCACCGGGGAGCTGTTTTTT
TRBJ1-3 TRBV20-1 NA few CSAGGGNTIYF TGCAGTGCTGGGGGGGGAAACACCATATATTTT
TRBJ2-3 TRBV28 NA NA CASTGRVDTQYF TGTGCCAGCACCGGGAGAGTAGATACGCAGTATTTT
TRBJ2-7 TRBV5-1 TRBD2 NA CASSPLGLAVEQYF TGCGCCAGCAGCCCACTGGGACTAGCTGTCGAGCAGTACTTC
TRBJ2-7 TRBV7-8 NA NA CASSLVGASSYEQYF TGTGCCAGCAGCTTAGTGGGGGCGAGCTCCTACGAGCAGTACTTC
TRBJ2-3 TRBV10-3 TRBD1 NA CAISEIWDRGTTDTQYF TGTGCCATCAGTGAAATTTGGGACAGGGGCACCACAGATACGCAGTATTTT
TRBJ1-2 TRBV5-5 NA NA CASSLAGDPTYGYTF TGTGCCAGCAGCTTGGCGGGGGACCCCACCTATGGCTACACCTTC
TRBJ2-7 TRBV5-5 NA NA CASSLGPPELSYEQYF TGTGCCAGCAGCTTGGGTCCCCCAGAATTGTCCTACGAGCAGTACTTC
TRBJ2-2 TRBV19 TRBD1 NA CASSTRTGGGTGELFF TGTGCCAGTAGTACTCGGACAGGGGGCGGCACCGGGGAGCTGTTTTTT